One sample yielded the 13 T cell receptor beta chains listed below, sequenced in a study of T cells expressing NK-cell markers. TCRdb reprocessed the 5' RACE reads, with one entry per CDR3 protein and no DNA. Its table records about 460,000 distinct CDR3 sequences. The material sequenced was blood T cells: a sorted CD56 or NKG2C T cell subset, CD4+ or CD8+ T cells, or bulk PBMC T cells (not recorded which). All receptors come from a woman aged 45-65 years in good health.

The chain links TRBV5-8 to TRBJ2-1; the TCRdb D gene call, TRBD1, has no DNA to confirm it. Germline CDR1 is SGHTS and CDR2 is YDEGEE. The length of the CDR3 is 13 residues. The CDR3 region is CASSLAERGWQFF.

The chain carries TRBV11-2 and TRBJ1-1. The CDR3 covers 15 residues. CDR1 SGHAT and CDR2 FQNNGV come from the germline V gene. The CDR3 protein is CASSAQGRRGTEAFF.

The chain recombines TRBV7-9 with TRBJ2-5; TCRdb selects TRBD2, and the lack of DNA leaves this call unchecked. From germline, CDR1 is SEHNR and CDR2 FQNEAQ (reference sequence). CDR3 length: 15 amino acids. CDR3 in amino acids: CASSETRPLGETQYF.

The CDR3 here is CASSSTSGRETQYF. The V and J genes are TRBV6-5 and TRBJ2-5; no DNA is available, so the TRBD2 call from TCRdb remains unchecked. The germline V gene encodes CDR1 MNHEY and CDR2 SVGAGI. The length of the CDR3 is 14 residues.

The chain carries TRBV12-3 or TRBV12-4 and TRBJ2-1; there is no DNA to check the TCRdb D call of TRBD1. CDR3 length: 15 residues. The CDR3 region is CASSLSGRGLGEQFF.

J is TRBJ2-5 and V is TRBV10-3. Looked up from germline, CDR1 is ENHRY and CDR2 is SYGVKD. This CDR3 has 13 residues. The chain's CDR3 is CAIRDYVEETQYF.

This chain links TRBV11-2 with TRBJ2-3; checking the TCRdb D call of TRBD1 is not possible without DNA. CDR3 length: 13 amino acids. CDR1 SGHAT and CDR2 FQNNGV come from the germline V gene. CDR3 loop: CASSPLGPDTQYF.

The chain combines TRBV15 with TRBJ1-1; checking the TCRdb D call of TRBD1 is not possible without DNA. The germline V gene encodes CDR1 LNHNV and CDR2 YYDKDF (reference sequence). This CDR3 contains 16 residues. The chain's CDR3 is CATSRGREGAFAEAFF.

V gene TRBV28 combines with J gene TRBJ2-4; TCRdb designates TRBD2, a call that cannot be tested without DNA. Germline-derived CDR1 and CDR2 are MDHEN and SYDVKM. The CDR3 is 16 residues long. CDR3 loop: CASRSGLNLAKNIQYF.

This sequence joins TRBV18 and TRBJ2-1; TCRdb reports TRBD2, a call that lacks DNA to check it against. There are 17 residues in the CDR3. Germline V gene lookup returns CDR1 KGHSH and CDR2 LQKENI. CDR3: CASSPRASGRAIGEQFF.

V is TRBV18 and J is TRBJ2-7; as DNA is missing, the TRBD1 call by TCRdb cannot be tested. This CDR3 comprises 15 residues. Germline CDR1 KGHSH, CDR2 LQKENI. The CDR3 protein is CASSPGAGGWSEQYF.

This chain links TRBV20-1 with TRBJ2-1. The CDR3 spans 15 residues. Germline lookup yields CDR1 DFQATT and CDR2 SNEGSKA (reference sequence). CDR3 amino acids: CSARDPMSSYNEQFF.

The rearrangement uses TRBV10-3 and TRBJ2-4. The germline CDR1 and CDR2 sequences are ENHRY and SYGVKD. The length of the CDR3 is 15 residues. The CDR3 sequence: CAISDLALAKNIQYF.